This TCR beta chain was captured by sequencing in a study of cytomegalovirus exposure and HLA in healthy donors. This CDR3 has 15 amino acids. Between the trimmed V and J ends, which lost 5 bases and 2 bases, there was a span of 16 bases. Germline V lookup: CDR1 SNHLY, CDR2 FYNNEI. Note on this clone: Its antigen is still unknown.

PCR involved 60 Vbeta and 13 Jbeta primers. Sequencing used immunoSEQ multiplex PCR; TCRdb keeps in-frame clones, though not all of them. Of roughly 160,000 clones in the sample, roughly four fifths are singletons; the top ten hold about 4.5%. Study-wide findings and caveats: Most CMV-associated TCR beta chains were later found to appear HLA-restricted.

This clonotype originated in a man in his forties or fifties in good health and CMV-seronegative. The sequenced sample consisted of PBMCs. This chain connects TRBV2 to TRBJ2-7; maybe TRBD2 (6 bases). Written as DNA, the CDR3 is TGTGCCAGCAGTCCCCCGAGACTAGACCCCTACGAGCAGTACTTC. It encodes CASSPPRLDPYEQYF.